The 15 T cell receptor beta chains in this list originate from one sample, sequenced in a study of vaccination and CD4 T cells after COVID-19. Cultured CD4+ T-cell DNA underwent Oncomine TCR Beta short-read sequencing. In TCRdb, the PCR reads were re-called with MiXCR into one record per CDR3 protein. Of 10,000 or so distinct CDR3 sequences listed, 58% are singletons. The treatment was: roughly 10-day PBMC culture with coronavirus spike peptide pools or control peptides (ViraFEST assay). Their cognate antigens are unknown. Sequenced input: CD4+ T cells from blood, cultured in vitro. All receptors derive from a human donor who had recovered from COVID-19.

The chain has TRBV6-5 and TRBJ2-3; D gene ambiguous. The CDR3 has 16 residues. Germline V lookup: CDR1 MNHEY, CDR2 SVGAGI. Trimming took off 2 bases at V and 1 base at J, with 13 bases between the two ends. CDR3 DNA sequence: TGTGCCAGCAGTTACGGGTCTCTAGTGGGCACAGATACGCAGTATTTT. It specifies CASSYGSLVGTDTQYF.

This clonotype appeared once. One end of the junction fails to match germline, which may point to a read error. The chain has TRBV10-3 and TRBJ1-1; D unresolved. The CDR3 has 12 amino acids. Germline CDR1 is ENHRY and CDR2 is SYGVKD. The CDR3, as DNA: TGTGCCATCAGTGCCAGGTCCGAAGAGGAAATCTTT. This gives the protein CAISARSEEEIF.

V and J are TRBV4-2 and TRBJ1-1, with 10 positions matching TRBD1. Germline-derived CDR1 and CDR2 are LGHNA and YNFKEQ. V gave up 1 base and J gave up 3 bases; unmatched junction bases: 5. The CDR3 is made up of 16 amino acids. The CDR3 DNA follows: TGTGCCAGCAGCCAAGTCTCCGGGACAGGGGACACTGAAGCTTTCTTT. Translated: CASSQVSGTGDTEAFF.

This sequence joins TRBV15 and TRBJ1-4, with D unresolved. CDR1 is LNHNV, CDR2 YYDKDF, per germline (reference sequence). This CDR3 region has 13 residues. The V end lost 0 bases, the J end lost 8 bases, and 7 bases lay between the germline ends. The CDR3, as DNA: TGTGCCACCAGCAGAGATACCAACGAAAAACTGTTTTTT. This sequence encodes CATSRDTNEKLFF.

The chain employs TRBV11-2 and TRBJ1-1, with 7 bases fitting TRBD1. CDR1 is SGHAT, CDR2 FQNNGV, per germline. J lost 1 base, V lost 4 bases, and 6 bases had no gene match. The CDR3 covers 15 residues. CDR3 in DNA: TGTGCCAGCAGCTCAGGTAGGGGGCGGAACACTGAAGCTTTCTTT. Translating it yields CASSSGRGRNTEAFF.

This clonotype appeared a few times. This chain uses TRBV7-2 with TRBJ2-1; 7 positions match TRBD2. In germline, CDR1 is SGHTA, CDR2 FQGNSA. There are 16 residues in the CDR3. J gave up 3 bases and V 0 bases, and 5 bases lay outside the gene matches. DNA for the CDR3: TGTGCCAGCAGCTTAGCGGGTCGGGGGGTCTACAATGAGCAGTTCTTC. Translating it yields CASSLAGRGVYNEQFF.

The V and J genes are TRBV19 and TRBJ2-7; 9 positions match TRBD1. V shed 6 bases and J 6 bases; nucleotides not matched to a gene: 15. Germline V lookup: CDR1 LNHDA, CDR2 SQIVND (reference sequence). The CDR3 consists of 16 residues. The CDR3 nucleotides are TGTGCCAGTAGCTCTTTCGCCGGGACAGGGATTCGCGAGCAGTACTTC. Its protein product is CASSSFAGTGIREQYF.

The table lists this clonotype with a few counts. The chain's CDR3 is CAWSREYQETQYF. In DNA form, the CDR3 reads TGTGCCTGGAGCCGGGAGTACCAAGAGACCCAGTACTTC. The genes are TRBV30 and TRBJ2-5; D is perhaps TRBD2 (6 bases). Trimming took off 3 bases at V and 0 bases at J, with 8 bases between the two ends. Germline CDR1 is GTSNPN and CDR2 is SVGIG (reference sequence). This CDR3 is built from 13 residues.

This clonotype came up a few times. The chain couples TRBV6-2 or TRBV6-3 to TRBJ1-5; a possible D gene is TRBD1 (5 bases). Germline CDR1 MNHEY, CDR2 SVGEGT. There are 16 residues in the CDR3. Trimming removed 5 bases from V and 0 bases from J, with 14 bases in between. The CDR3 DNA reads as TGTGCCAGCAGTCCGAGACAGTTTCTTAGCAATCAGCCCCAGCATTTT. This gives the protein CASSPRQFLSNQPQHF.

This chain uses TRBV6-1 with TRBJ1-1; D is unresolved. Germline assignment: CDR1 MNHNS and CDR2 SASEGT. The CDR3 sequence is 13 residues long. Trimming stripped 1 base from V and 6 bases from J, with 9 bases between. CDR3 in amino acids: CASSEGGLAEAFF. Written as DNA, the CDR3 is TGTGCCAGCAGTGAAGGAGGGCTGGCTGAAGCTTTCTTT.

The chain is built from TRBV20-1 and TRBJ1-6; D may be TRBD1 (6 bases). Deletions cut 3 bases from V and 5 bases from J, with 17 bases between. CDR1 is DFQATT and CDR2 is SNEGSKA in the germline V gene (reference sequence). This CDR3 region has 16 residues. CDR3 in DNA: TGCAGTGCTAGGGGGGGGGCCAGAACAAATAATTCACCCCTCCACTTT. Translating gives CSARGGARTNNSPLHF.

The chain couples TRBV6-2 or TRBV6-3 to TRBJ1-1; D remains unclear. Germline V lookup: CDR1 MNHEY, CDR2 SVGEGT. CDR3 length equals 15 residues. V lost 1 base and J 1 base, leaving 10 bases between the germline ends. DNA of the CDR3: TGTGCCAGCAGTTACTTGCCCCGAGGGAACACTGAAGCTTTCTTT. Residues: CASSYLPRGNTEAFF.

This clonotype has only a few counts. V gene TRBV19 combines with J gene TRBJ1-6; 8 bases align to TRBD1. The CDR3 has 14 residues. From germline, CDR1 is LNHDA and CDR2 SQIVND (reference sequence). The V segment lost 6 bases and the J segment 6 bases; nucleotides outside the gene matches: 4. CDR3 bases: TGTGCCAGTAGCGTGGACAGGGCTAATTCACCCCTCCACTTT. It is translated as CASSVDRANSPLHF.

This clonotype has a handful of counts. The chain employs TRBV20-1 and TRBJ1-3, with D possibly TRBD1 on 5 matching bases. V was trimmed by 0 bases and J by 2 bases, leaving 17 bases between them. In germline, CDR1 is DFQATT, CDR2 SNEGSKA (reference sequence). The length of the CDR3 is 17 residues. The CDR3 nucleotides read TGCAGTGCTAGAGATAGGTCGGGGGGTTCGGCTGGAAACACCATATATTTT. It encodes CSARDRSGGSAGNTIYF.

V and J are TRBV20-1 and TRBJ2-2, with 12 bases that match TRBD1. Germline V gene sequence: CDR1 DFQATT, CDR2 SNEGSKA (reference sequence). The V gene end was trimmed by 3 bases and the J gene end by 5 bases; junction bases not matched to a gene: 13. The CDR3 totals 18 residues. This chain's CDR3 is CSARGQGALYSGTGELFF. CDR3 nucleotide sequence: TGCAGTGCTAGGGGACAGGGGGCTTTATATAGCGGGACCGGGGAGCTGTTTTTT.